These 17 T cell receptor beta chains share one sample of origin, sequenced in a study of blood T cell repertoires in COVID-19. TCRdb's table, derived via immunoSEQ multiplex PCR, lists solely in-frame clones and lacks some. This sample carries 250,000 to 400,000 clones, around 88% of them seen once, and the ten largest clones take 1.5% to 2%. Sequencing was done on a sample of peripheral blood. The receptors were gathered from a woman in her twenties or thirties with COVID-19, enrolled during active disease.

J is TRBJ1-1 and V is TRBV18, with D uncertain. Germline V lookup: CDR1 KGHSH, CDR2 LQKENI. CDR3 length: 16 residues. Trimming stripped 6 bases from V and 7 bases from J, with 24 bases between. Written as DNA, the CDR3 is TGTGCCAGCTCCCGAGATCTAGTCAAGGTTATCGGTGAAGCTTTCTTT. Encoded protein: CASSRDLVKVIGEAFF.

This chain joins TRBV28 and TRBJ2-7, with D perhaps TRBD1 (5 bases). V lost 9 bases, J lost 7 bases, and 19 bases lay in between. From germline, CDR1 is MDHEN and CDR2 SYDVKM. This CDR3 has 13 amino acids. The CDR3 nucleotides read TGTGCCAGTAAACATTTGGGGTCAGGGGAGCAGTACGTC. Its translation is CASKHLGSGEQYV.

V gene TRBV28 combines with J gene TRBJ1-2; maybe TRBD1 (5 bases). V was cut by 3 bases and J by 5 bases, with 13 bases left in between. Germline CDR1 is MDHEN and CDR2 is SYDVKM. The CDR3 is made up of 14 amino acids. CDR3 protein: CASSLDISLYGYTF. The CDR3 DNA reads TGTGCCAGCAGTTTGGACATCTCCCTGTATGGCTACACCTTC.

V gene TRBV30 combines with J gene TRBJ2-7, with TRBD2 as a possible D gene (5 bases). The CDR3 has 14 residues. CDR1 and CDR2 (germline): GTSNPN, SVGIG (reference sequence). Trimming took off 1 base at V and 7 bases at J, with 17 bases between the two ends. This chain's CDR3 is CAWSAPGQREEQYF. The CDR3 DNA sequence: TGTGCCTGGAGTGCCCCGGGTCAAAGGGAGGAGCAGTACTTC.

In this sample, this clone turned up once. The V and J genes are TRBV4-1 and TRBJ2-2; unclear D gene. CDR3 size: 13 residues. Germline-derived CDR1 and CDR2 are MGHRA and YSYEKL. V was shortened by 1 base and J by 3 bases, with 3 bases between the two germline ends. CDR3: CASSQVYTGELFF. The CDR3 coding sequence is TGCGCCAGCAGCCAAGTCTACACCGGGGAGCTGTTTTTT.

J is TRBJ1-1 and V is TRBV2, with D possibly matching TRBD1 (5 bases). Germline V lookup: CDR1 SNHLY, CDR2 FYNNEI. CDR3 length: 12 amino acids. Trimming shortened V by 6 bases and J by 7 bases, and 12 bases separated the two germline ends. CDR3 amino acids: CASSRRGFEAFF. The CDR3 DNA reads TGTGCCAGCAGCAGAAGGGGTTTTGAAGCTTTCTTT.

This chain uses TRBV5-5 with TRBJ2-3; D may be TRBD2 (6 bases). The CDR3 is 16 amino acids. The germline CDR1 and CDR2 sequences are SGHKS and YYEKEE (reference sequence). The germline V and J ends were trimmed by 0 bases and 1 base, with 12 bases remaining between them. The CDR3 loop is CASSLGGLGGTDTQYF. The CDR3 coding sequence is TGTGCCAGCAGCTTGGGGGGACTGGGTGGCACAGATACGCAGTATTTT. Looking up the rest from reference TRBV5-5 and TRBJ2-3 gives the full variable domain: DAGVTQSPTHLIKTRGQQVTLRCSPISGHKSVSWYQQVLGQGPQFIFQYYEKEERGRGNFPDRFSARQFPNYSSELNVNALLLGDSALYLCASSLGGLGGTDTQYFGPGTRLTVL.

The V and J genes are TRBV2 and TRBJ2-5, with unresolved D. The ends were cut back, 5 bases at V and 4 bases at J, with 11 bases in the middle. CDR3 size: 13 residues. Per germline, CDR1 SNHLY and CDR2 FYNNEI. The chain's CDR3 is CASSSILGETQYF. Here the CDR3 DNA reads TGTGCCAGCAGTTCCATTCTAGGAGAGACCCAGTACTTC.

The gene calls are TRBV29-1 and TRBJ1-2; D is perhaps TRBD1 (5 bases). The CDR3 is made up of 12 amino acids. Germline values: CDR1 SQVTM, CDR2 ANQGSEA. The germline V and J ends were trimmed by 0 bases and 8 bases, with 10 bases remaining between them. CDR3 coding DNA: TGCAGCGTTGAAGACGGGAGGGGAGGCTACACCTTC. Protein product: CSVEDGRGGYTF.

V usage is TRBV7-9 and J usage is TRBJ1-2; D call uncertain. The CDR3 spans 13 residues. From germline, CDR1 is SEHNR and CDR2 FQNEAQ (reference sequence). Between the trimmed V and J ends, which lost 7 bases and 0 bases, there was a span of 9 bases. CDR3 in DNA: TGTGCCAGCACCTTGGCTACTAACTATGGCTACACCTTC. It encodes CASTLATNYGYTF.

This clone was seen a few times. V is TRBV7-6 and J is TRBJ2-2, with D unclear. CDR1 SGHVS and CDR2 FNYEAQ come from the germline V gene. CDR3 length: 15 amino acids. Trimming left V 0 bases short and J 7 bases short, with 12 bases between. CDR3 in amino acids: CASSLATIIGGELFF. CDR3 DNA sequence: TGTGCCAGCAGCTTAGCCACTATAATTGGCGGGGAGCTGTTTTTT.

The rearrangement links TRBV19 to TRBJ2-3; perhaps TRBD1 as D (5 bases). V shed 4 bases and J shed 0 bases, with 14 bases lying between them. CDR1 is LNHDA and CDR2 is SQIVND in the germline V gene (reference sequence). The CDR3 runs to 16 residues. The CDR3 loop reads CASSTRQKHSTDTQYF. As DNA, the CDR3 is TGTGCCAGTAGTACCCGACAGAAACATAGCACAGATACGCAGTATTTT.

The V gene is TRBV12-5, the J gene TRBJ2-1, with TRBD1 matching over 7 bases. CDR3 length: 16 amino acids. Germline CDR1 and CDR2: LGHNT and FRNRAP. The J segment lost 5 bases and the V segment lost 1 base, leaving 8 bases of the junction unmatched. This CDR3 is CASGLGVGTADNEQFF. The CDR3 nucleotides read TGTGCTAGTGGTTTGGGGGTCGGGACAGCCGACAATGAGCAGTTCTTC.

This chain uses TRBV6-5 with TRBJ1-1; D is unresolved. The CDR3 totals 16 residues. V was clipped by 2 bases and J by 0 bases, with 13 bases between them. Germline CDR1 is MNHEY and CDR2 is SVGAGI. This chain's CDR3 is CASSYGQAFMNTEAFF. The CDR3 coding sequence is TGTGCCAGCAGTTACGGCCAGGCGTTCATGAACACTGAAGCTTTCTTT.

V usage is TRBV19 and J usage is TRBJ1-2; D is perhaps TRBD1 (5 bases). V lost 11 bases to trimming and J lost 5 bases, with 15 bases between them. Germline V lookup: CDR1 LNHDA, CDR2 SQIVND (reference sequence). The CDR3 runs to 12 residues. CDR3 nucleotides: TGTGCCGTGGGGGAGGATCGGTATGGCTACACCTTC. Translating gives CAVGEDRYGYTF.

The V call is TRBV24-1, the J call TRBJ2-1, with 8 bases matching TRBD2. Looked up from germline, CDR1 is KGHDR and CDR2 is SFDVKD. V lost 5 bases to trimming and J lost 5 bases; unmatched junction nucleotides: 10. The CDR3 sequence is 16 residues long. This CDR3 is CATSGLIAGRHNEQFF. The CDR3 DNA follows: TGTGCCACCAGTGGATTGATAGCGGGGAGACACAATGAGCAGTTCTTC.

V is TRBV12-3 or TRBV12-4 and J is TRBJ2-2; D is unclear. Trimming shortened V by 8 bases and J by 6 bases, and 4 bases separated the two germline ends. The CDR3 is made up of 10 amino acids. The CDR3 DNA reads TGTGCCAGCTTCGCCGGGGAGCTGTTTTTT. This codes for CASFAGELFF.